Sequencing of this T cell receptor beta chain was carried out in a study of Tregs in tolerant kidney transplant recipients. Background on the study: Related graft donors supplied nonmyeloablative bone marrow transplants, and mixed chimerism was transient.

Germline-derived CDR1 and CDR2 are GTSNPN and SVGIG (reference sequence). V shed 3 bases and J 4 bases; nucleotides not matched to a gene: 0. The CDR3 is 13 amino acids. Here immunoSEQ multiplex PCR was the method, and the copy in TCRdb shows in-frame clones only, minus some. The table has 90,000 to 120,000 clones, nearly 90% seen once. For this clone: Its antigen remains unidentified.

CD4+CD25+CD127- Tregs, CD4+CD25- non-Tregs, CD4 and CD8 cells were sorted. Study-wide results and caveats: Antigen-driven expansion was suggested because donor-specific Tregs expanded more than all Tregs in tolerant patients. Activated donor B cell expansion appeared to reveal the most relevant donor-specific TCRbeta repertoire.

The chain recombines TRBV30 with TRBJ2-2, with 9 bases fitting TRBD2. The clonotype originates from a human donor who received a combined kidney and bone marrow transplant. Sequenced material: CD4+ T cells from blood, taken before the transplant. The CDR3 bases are TGTGCCTGGAGAGCGGGAGGCACCGGGGAGCTGTTTTTT. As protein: CAWRAGGTGELFF.